A single sample is the source of the 14 T cell receptor beta chains below, sequenced in a study of T cells in Graves' hyperthyroidism and ophthalmopathy (dated by TCRdb to about 2019). The library was generated by multiplex PCR. Sequencing was carried out with an Illumina HiSeq 2000. The TCR beta CDR3 regions were amplified from the RNA transcripts. The TCR CDR3 was subjected to a first round of RT-PCR using the HTBI primer set and the Qiagen OneStep RT-PCR kit. The public reads were quality trimmed at Q25 with fastp and then assembled into clones with MiXCR by TCRdb, keeping productive beta chains. Each record represents a unique CDR3 protein, reported with the most common genes and DNA among its rows. Within this sample are some 200,000 distinct CDR3 sequences, with about a sixth of them counted one time only. Over 45% of the sample is in the top ten clones. The sequenced sample consisted of blood. The receptors were sampled from a woman between 50 and 59 years old with Graves' hyperthyroidism.

This clonotype came up many times. This chain joins TRBV6-1 and TRBJ2-4; the D is unclear. CDR3 size: 12 residues. Germline V CDR1 and CDR2: MNHNS, SASEGT. V was pared by 6 bases and J by 9 bases, with 12 bases between. CDR3 coding DNA: TGTGCCAGCAGCACTGATTGGGGCATTCAGTACTTC. Encoded protein: CASSTDWGIQYF.

This clonotype was observed many times. The rearrangement uses TRBV6-1 and TRBJ2-7, with 7 bases that match TRBD1. The germline V gene encodes CDR1 MNHNS and CDR2 SASEGT. Germline trimming cut 6 bases from V and 5 bases from J; bases unmatched to any gene: 7. The CDR3 has 13 residues. The CDR3 DNA is TGTGCCAGCAGCCGGGACAGTGCCCACGAGCAGTACTTC. It is translated as CASSRDSAHEQYF.

The chain uses TRBV10-3 and TRBJ2-2; D possibly corresponds to TRBD2 (6 bases). The CDR3 spans 15 residues. V lost 10 bases to trimming and J lost 1 base, with 16 bases between them. The germline V gene has CDR1 ENHRY and CDR2 SYGVKD. DNA of the CDR3: TGTGCCACCGGCGCTCCGGAGGGGAACACCGGGGAGCTGTTTTTT. It specifies CATGAPEGNTGELFF.

V is TRBV5-1 and J is TRBJ2-7; 10 bases are a match to TRBD2. The CDR3 contains 16 residues. Germline V gives CDR1 SGHRS, CDR2 YFSETQ. V lost 4 bases, J lost 4 bases, and 11 bases stayed unmatched. CDR3 sequence: CASSLGTSERGYEQYF. The CDR3 coding sequence is TGCGCCAGCAGCCTAGGGACTAGCGAGAGAGGGTACGAGCAGTACTTC.

This chain links TRBV12-3 or TRBV12-4 with TRBJ2-3; TRBD2 aligns across 8 bases. The CDR3 has 11 amino acids. The trim removed 6 bases at V and 8 bases at J, leaving 1 base unmatched. The CDR3 bases are TGTGCCAGCAGACGGGAGGGTACGCAGTATTTT. Encoded protein: CASRREGTQYF.

Details on this clonotype: A much larger clone differs by one base, so this may be a read error. The V call is TRBV20-1, the J call TRBJ1-4; D call uncertain. Germline loops: CDR1 DFQATT, CDR2 SNEGSKA (reference sequence). This CDR3 is built from 15 residues. Trimming removed 3 bases at V and 4 bases at J, with 15 bases between. The CDR3 here is CSASGPGRLNEKLFF. The CDR3 coding sequence is TGCAGTGCTAGTGGGCCAGGACGGCTTAATGAAAAACTGTTTTTT.

This clonotype was recorded many times. The chain couples TRBV7-3 to TRBJ1-1; possibly TRBD1 for D (6 bases). The CDR3 is made up of 18 amino acids. Looked up from germline, CDR1 is SGHTA and CDR2 is FQGTGA. Trimming pared 5 bases from V and 3 bases from J, leaving 25 bases between. This chain's CDR3 is CASSPDGGGGLYDTEAFF. CDR3 nucleotides: TGTGCCAGCAGCCCTGACGGGGGCGGAGGTTTGTACGACACTGAAGCTTTCTTT.

There are many counts of this clonotype. The chain is built from TRBV12-3 or TRBV12-4 and TRBJ1-2, with a weak D call TRBD1 (6 bases). The CDR3 contains 15 residues. Between the trimmed V and J ends, which lost 4 bases and 2 bases, there was a span of 14 bases. The CDR3 spells CASSYTGSRNYGYTF. CDR3 coding DNA: TGTGCCAGCAGTTACACAGGGTCGAGGAACTATGGCTACACCTTC.

Of note for this clonotype: A read error may produce the germline difference seen at one junction end. The chain carries TRBV7-7 and TRBJ2-3; D is uncertain. The CDR3 covers 13 residues. Germline CDR1 reads SSHAT; CDR2 reads FNYEAQ (reference sequence). CDR3 loop: CASSFSLTDTQYF. The CDR3 DNA reads as TGTGCTAGCAGCTTCTCACTCACAGATACGCAGTATTTT.

This clonotype came up a few times. This may come from a read error, since a much larger clone is one base off. The chain is built from TRBV3-1 and TRBJ2-3; D unresolved. The V gene's germline CDR1 is LGHDT and CDR2 YNNKEL (reference sequence). This CDR3 region has 15 residues. V dropped 1 base and J dropped 1 base, with 9 bases sitting between them. The DNA for the CDR3 is TGTGCCAGCAGCCAAGGTCTCGGTGGCACAGATACGCAGTATTTT. This translates into CASSQGLGGTDTQYF.

This clonotype was recorded at least ten times. The chain uses TRBV19 and TRBJ1-1; a weak D match, TRBD1 (5 bases). Germline loops: CDR1 LNHDA, CDR2 SQIVND (reference sequence). V gave up 4 bases and J gave up 3 bases, with 12 bases separating them. This CDR3 has 14 residues. The CDR3 sequence is CASSTGLGDTEAFF. As DNA, the CDR3 is TGTGCCAGTAGTACAGGGCTAGGGGACACTGAAGCTTTCTTT.

The rearrangement links TRBV6-1 to TRBJ2-5, with 12 positions matching TRBD2. Germline V gene sequence: CDR1 MNHNS, CDR2 SASEGT. The CDR3 is 16 residues long. With 2 bases clipped from V and 5 bases from J, the junction kept 6 bases outside the gene matches. CDR3 region: CASSELSGTSGETQYF. Here the CDR3 DNA reads TGTGCCAGCAGTGAACTTTCCGGGACTAGCGGGGAGACCCAGTACTTC.

The J gene is TRBJ2-7, the V gene TRBV5-5; 8 nucleotides agree with TRBD2. The germline CDR1 and CDR2 sequences are SGHKS and YYEKEE (reference sequence). J lost 3 bases, V lost 2 bases, and 7 bases had no gene match. The CDR3 is 15 amino acids. This CDR3 is CASSLGGRPYYEQYF. The CDR3, as DNA: TGTGCCAGCAGCTTAGGCGGGAGGCCTTACTACGAGCAGTACTTC. Drawing the rest from reference TRBV5-5 and TRBJ2-7, the complete variable domain is DAGVTQSPTHLIKTRGQQVTLRCSPISGHKSVSWYQQVLGQGPQFIFQYYEKEERGRGNFPDRFSARQFPNYSSELNVNALLLGDSALYLCASSLGGRPYYEQYFGPGTRLTVT.

DNA of the CDR3: TGCAGTGCTAGAGAGAAGGGGGTCTTTGTATTTGGGGTTGCAGAGACCCAGTACTTC. Translation: CSAREKGVFVFGVAETQYF. V is TRBV20-1 and J is TRBJ2-5, with TRBD1 as a possible D gene (6 bases). V was trimmed by 0 bases and J by 4 bases, leaving 27 bases between them. CDR1 and CDR2 from the germline V gene are DFQATT and SNEGSKA (reference sequence). This CDR3 is 19 amino acids long.